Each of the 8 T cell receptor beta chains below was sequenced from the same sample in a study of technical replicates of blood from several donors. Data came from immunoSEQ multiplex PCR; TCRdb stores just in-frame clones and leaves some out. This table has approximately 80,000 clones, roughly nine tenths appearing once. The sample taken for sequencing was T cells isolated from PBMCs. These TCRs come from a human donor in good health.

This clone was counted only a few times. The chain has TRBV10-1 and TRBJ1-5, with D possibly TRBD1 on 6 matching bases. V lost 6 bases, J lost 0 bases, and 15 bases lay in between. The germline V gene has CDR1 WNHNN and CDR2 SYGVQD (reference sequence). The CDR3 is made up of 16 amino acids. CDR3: CASSAGTPYSNQPQHF. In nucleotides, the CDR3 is TGCGCCAGCAGCGCCGGGACACCCTATAGCAATCAGCCCCAGCATTTT.

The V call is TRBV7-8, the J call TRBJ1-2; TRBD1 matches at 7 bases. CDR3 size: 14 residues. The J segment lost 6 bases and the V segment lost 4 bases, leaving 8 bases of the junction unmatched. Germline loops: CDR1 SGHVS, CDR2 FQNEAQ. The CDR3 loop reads CASSYYTGVHGYTF. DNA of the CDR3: TGTGCCAGCAGCTATTATACAGGGGTCCATGGCTACACCTTC.

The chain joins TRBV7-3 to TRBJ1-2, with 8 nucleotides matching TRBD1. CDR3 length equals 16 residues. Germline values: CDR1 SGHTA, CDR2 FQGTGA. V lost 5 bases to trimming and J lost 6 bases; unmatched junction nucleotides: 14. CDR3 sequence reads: CASSRSIRQGIHGYTF. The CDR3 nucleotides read TGTGCCAGCAGCCGGTCAATCCGACAGGGGATCCATGGCTACACCTTC.

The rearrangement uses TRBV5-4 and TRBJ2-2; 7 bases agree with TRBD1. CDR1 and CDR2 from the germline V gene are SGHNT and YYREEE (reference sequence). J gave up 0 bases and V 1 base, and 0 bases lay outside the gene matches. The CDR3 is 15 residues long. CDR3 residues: CASSLTGANTGELFF. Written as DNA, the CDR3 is TGTGCCAGCAGCTTGACAGGGGCGAACACCGGGGAGCTGTTTTTT.

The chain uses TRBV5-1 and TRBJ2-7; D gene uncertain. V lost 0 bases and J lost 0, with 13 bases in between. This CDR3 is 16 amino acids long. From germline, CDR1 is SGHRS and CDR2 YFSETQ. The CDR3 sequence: CASSLDLSVVSYEQYF. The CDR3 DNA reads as TGCGCCAGCAGCTTGGACTTGTCTGTCGTCTCCTACGAGCAGTACTTC.

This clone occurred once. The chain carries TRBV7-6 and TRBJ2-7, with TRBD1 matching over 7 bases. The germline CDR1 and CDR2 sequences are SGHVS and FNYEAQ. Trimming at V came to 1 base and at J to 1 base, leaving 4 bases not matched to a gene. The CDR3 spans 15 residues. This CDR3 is CASSLGQGNSYEQYF. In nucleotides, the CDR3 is TGTGCCAGCAGCTTAGGACAGGGCAATTCCTACGAGCAGTACTTC.

CDR3 coding DNA: TGTGCCAGCAGTCAAATTCAGGGGTACACTGAAGCTTTCTTT. Translating it yields CASSQIQGYTEAFF. The gene calls are TRBV27 and TRBJ1-1; a weak D match, TRBD1 (6 bases). V was trimmed by 5 bases and J by 3 bases, leaving 13 bases between them. Germline V gene sequence: CDR1 MNHEY, CDR2 SMNVEV (reference sequence). This CDR3 contains 14 residues.

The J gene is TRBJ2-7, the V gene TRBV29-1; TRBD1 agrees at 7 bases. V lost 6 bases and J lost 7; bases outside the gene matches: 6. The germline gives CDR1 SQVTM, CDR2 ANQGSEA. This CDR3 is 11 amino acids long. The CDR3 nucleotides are TGCAGCGTAGACAGGGTGGGGGAGCAGTACTTC. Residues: CSVDRVGEQYF.